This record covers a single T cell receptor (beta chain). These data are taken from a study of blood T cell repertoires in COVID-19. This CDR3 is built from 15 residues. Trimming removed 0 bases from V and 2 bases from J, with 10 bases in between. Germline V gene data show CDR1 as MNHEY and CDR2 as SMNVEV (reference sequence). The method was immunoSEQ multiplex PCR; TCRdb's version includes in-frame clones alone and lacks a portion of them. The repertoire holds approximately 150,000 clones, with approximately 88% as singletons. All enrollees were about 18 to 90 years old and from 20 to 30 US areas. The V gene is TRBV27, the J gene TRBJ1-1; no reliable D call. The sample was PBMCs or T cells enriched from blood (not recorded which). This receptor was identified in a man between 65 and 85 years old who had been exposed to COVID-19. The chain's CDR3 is CASSLSAKPNTEAFF. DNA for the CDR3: TGTGCCAGCAGTTTATCCGCCAAGCCCAACACTGAAGCTTTCTTT.